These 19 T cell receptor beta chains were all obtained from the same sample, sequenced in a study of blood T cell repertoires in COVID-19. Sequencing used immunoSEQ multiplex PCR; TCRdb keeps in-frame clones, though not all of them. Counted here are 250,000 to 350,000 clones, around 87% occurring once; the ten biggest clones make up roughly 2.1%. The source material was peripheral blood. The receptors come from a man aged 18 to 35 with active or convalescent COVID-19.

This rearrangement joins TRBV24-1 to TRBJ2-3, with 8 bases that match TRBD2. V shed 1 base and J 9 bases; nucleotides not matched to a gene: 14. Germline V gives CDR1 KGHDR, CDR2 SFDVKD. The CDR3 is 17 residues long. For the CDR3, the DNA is TGTGCCACCAGTGATTTAGCGGCTAGCGGGCGCTTCCAAACGCAGTATTTT. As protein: CATSDLAASGRFQTQYF.

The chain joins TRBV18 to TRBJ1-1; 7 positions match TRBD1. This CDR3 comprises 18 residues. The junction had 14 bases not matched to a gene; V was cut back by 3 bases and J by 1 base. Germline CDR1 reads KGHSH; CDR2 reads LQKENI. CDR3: CASSPQGGGGGSNTEAFF. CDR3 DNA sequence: TGTGCCAGCTCACCGCAGGGGGGTGGCGGTGGATCGAACACTGAAGCTTTCTTT.

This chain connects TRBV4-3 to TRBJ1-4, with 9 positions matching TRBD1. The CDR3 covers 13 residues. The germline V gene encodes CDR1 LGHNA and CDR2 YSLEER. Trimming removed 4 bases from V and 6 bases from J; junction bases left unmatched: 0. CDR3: CASSRDRDEKLFF. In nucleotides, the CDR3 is TGCGCCAGCAGCCGGGACAGGGATGAAAAACTGTTTTTT.

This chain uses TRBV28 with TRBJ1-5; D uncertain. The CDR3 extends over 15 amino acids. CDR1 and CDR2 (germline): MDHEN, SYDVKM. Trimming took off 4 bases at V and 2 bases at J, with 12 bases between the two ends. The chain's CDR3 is CASSYVSRGNQPQHF. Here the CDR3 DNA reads TGTGCCAGCAGTTATGTGTCGAGGGGCAATCAGCCCCAGCATTTT.

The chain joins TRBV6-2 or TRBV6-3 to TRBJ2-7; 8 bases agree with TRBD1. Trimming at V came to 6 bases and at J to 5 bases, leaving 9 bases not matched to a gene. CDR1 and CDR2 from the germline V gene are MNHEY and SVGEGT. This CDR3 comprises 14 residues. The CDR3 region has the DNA TGTGCCAGCAGCGACAGGGGAGTTGTCCACGAGCAGTACTTC. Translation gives CASSDRGVVHEQYF.

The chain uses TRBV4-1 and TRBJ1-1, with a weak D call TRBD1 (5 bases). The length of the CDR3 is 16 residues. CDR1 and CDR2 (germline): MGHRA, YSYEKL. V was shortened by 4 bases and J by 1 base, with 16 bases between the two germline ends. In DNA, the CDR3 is TGCGCCAGCAGCCCTTTGTGGGGCAGGAAGAACACTGAAGCTTTCTTT. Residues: CASSPLWGRKNTEAFF.

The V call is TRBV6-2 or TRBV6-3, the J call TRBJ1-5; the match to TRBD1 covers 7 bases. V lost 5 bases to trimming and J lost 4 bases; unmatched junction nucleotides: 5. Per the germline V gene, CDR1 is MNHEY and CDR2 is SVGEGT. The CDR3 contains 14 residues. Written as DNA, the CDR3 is TGTGCCAGCAGTACTCGGGACAGAAATCAGCCCCAGCATTTT. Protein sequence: CASSTRDRNQPQHF.

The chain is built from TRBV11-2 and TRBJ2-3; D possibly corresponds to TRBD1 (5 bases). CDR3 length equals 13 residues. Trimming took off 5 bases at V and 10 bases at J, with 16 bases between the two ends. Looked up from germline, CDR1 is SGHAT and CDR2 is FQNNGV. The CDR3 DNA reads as TGTGCCAGCAGCACCTCCGACAGTACCCCGCAGTATTTT. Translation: CASSTSDSTPQYF.

The CDR3 spells CASSPDRGRSYEQYF. The CDR3 DNA reads as TGTGCCAGCAGCCCAGACAGGGGGCGCTCCTACGAGCAGTACTTC. V and J are TRBV7-2 and TRBJ2-7; 10 nucleotides match TRBD1. V gave up 5 bases and J gave up 0 bases; unmatched junction bases: 4. The CDR3 runs 15 residues. Germline V lookup: CDR1 SGHTA, CDR2 FQGNSA.

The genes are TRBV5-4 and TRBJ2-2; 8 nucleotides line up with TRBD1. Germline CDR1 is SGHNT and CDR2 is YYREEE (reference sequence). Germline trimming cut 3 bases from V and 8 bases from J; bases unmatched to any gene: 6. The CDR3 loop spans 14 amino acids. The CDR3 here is CASSSDRGIGELFF. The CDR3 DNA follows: TGTGCCAGCAGCTCTGACAGGGGAATAGGGGAGCTGTTTTTT.

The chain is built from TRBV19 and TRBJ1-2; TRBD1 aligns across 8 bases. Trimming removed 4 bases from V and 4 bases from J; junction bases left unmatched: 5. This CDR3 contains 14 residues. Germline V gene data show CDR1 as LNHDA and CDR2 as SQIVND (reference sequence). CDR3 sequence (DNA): TGTGCCAGTAGTACGGGACAGGCGGTCTATGGCTACACCTTC. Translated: CASSTGQAVYGYTF.

For the CDR3, the DNA is TGCGCCAGCAGCTTGGTCGCAGGAACGGAAGGCTACACCTTC. It specifies CASSLVAGTEGYTF. The chain has TRBV5-1 and TRBJ1-2; D unresolved. Germline values: CDR1 SGHRS, CDR2 YFSETQ. Deletions cut 0 bases from V and 8 bases from J, with 14 bases between. The CDR3 contains 14 residues.

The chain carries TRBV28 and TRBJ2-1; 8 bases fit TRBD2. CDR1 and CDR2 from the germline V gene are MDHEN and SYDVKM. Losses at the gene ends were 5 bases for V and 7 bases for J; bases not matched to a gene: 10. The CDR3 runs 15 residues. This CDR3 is CASSQTSALGNEQFF. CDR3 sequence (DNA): TGTGCCAGCAGTCAGACTAGCGCCCTAGGGAATGAGCAGTTCTTC.

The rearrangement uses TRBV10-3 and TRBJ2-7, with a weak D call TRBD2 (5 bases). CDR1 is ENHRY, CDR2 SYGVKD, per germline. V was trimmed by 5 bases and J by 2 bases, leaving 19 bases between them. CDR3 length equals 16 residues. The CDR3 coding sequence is TGTGCCATCAGTAGCCCAGAGGGCCTGACGGCCTACGAGCAGTACTTC. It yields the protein CAISSPEGLTAYEQYF.

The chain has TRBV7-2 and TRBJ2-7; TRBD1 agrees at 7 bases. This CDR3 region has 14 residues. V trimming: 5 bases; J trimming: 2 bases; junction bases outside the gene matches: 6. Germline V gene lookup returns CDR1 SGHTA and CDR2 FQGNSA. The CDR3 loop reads CASSPQTGAYEQYF. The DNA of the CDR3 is TGTGCCAGCAGCCCTCAAACAGGGGCCTACGAGCAGTACTTC.

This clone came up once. The CDR3 loop is CASSMDSSGANVLTF. The CDR3 DNA reads TGTGCCAGTAGTATGGACTCCTCTGGGGCCAACGTCCTGACTTTC. The chain combines TRBV19 with TRBJ2-6, with D possibly matching TRBD2 (5 bases). The germline V and J ends were trimmed by 3 bases and 0 bases, with 6 bases remaining between them. This CDR3 is built from 15 residues. CDR1 and CDR2 (germline): LNHDA, SQIVND (reference sequence).

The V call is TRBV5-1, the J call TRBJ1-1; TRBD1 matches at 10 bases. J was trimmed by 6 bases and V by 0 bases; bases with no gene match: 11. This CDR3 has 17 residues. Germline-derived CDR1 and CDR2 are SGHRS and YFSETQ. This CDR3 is CASSLAENDRGLAEAFF. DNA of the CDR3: TGCGCCAGCAGCTTGGCCGAAAATGACAGGGGGCTCGCTGAAGCTTTCTTT.

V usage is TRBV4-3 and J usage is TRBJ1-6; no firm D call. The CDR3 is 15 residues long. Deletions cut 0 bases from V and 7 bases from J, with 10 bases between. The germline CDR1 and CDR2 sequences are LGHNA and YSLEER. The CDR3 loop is CASSQDLQQNSPLHF. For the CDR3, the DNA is TGCGCCAGCAGCCAAGATCTACAGCAAAATTCACCCCTCCACTTT.

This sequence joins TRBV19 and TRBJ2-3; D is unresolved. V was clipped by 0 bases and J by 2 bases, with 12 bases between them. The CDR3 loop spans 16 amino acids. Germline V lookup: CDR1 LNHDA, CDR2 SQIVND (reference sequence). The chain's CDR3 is CASSIDPRLNTDTQYF. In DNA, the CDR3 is TGTGCCAGTAGTATAGATCCGAGACTGAACACAGATACGCAGTATTTT.